Below, 11 T cell receptor beta chains from the same sample are listed, as sequenced in a study of tumor-infiltrating lymphocytes in primary liver carcinoma. The blood RNA (from unsorted whole blood) was obtained, and germline DNA was also extracted. With a constant-region primer, TCR beta cDNA was made from about 0.55 ug of total RNA. The TCR beta library was amplified through three nested multiplex PCR rounds in a modified ARM-PCR procedure. The first two PCR rounds used TRBV1-TRBV30 forward primers with a C-beta reverse primer, approximately 11 cycles each. MiXCR, applied by TCRdb to the multiplex PCR reads, yields one record per CDR3 protein. The data hold approximately 210,000 distinct CDR3 sequences, with 65% observed a single time. The sample comprised peripheral blood. The receptor set was obtained from a woman in her sixties with primary liver carcinoma and hepatitis B virus infection.

Worth noting for this clonotype: A much larger clone differs from this one at a single base, so this may be a read error. The chain combines TRBV14 with TRBJ1-1; D remains unclear. CDR1 and CDR2 (germline): SGHDN, FVKESK. The CDR3 runs 13 residues. With 4 bases removed from V and 5 bases from J, the gap between germline ends came to 11 bases. The DNA for the CDR3 is TGTGCCAGCAGCCCCGTTTGTGGAACTGAAGCTTTCTTT. Encoded protein: CASSPVCGTEAFF.

About this clonotype: The junction departs from germline at one end; a sequencing error may be responsible. The V call is TRBV6-6, the J call TRBJ2-7; D could derive from TRBD1 or TRBD2 (5 bases each). The germline V gene encodes CDR1 MNHNY and CDR2 SVGAGI (reference sequence). The CDR3 runs 15 residues. The CDR3 bases are TGTGCCAGTAGTCCGGCCCCTTTGGGGACCTACAAGCAGTACTTC. It is translated as CASSPAPLGTYKQYF.

Points on this clonotype: Since a much larger clone is just one base distant, this may be a read error. This chain links TRBV4-1 with TRBJ2-6; D call uncertain. This CDR3 region has 17 residues. Germline V lookup: CDR1 MGHRA, CDR2 YSYEKL. The CDR3 coding sequence is TGCGCCAGCAGCCAAGAAAAGGGAAACTCTGGGGTCAACGTCCTGACTTTC. Its protein product is CASSQEKGNSGVNVLTF.

Points on this clonotype: Because it lacks the conserved phenylalanine or tryptophan at the end, this CDR3 is likely a read error. The CDR3 loop is CASSPTGTGGETQYL. The CDR3 DNA follows: TGTGCCAGCAGCCCGACCGGAACTGGGGGTGAGACCCAGTACTTA. This chain joins TRBV11-3 and TRBJ2-5; D assignment may be TRBD1 or TRBD2 (5 bases each). The V end was cut by 5 bases, the J end by 5 bases, with 18 bases between. Germline CDR1 SGHNT, CDR2 YENEEA. The CDR3 is made up of 15 amino acids.

This clonotype was counted many times. The CDR3 DNA is TGTGCCAGCAGCCCGGGGGGCGGGAATGGTGAGACCCAGTACTTC. This encodes CASSPGGGNGETQYF. V is TRBV5-4 and J is TRBJ2-5; maybe TRBD2 (7 bases). The CDR3 contains 15 residues. CDR1 is SGHNT and CDR2 is YYREEE in the germline V gene (reference sequence). V was cut by 4 bases and J by 5 bases, with 18 bases left in between.

This clonotype has only a few counts. The chain has TRBV7-3 and TRBJ1-1, with a possible D match to TRBD1 (6 bases). CDR3 length: 14 amino acids. The V gene's germline CDR1 is SGHTA and CDR2 FQGTGA. V lost 2 bases and J lost 3, with 10 bases in between. This CDR3 reads CASSLSGGDTEAFF. The DNA of the CDR3 is TGTGCCAGCAGCTTATCCGGGGGCGACACTGAAGCTTTCTTT.

For this clonotype: At one end, the junction sequence differs from germline, possibly due to a read error. V gene TRBV11-1 combines with J gene TRBJ2-5; D remains ambiguous. CDR3 length: 14 residues. The germline CDR1 and CDR2 sequences are SGHAT and FQDESV (reference sequence). The CDR3 reads CTSSLVGNQETQYF. As DNA, the CDR3 is TGTACCAGCAGCTTGGTGGGAAACCAAGAGACCCAGTACTTC.

This clonotype was detected ten times or more. V and J are TRBV12-3 or TRBV12-4 and TRBJ2-2; 7 bases match TRBD1. The CDR3 is 15 amino acids. J was trimmed by 9 bases and V by 3 bases; bases with no gene match: 10. The CDR3 here is CASSFGDIGGRELFF. DNA for the CDR3: TGTGCCAGCAGTTTCGGGGACATAGGGGGCCGGGAGCTGTTTTTT.

With respect to this clonotype: One end of the junction fails to match germline, which may point to a read error. The chain joins TRBV7-9 to TRBJ2-1; tentatively, D is TRBD2 (6 bases). Germline V lookup: CDR1 SEHNR, CDR2 FQNEAQ (reference sequence). The CDR3 runs 16 residues. The CDR3 here is CARSREGRRGYNDQFF. The CDR3 coding sequence is TGTGCCAGGAGCCGCGAAGGACGGAGGGGTTACAATGATCAGTTCTTC. The variable domain in full, with the rest retrieved from reference TRBV7-9 and TRBJ2-1, is DTGVSQNPRHKITKRGQNVTFRCDPISEHNRLYWYRQTLGQGPEFLTYFQNEAQLEKSRLLSDRFSAERPKGSFSTLEIQRTEQGDSAMYLCARSREGRRGYNDQFFGPGTRLTVL.

This chain connects TRBV20-1 to TRBJ2-7; possible D gene TRBD2, 6 bases. The CDR3 totals 15 residues. The V end was cut by 5 bases, the J end by 6 bases, with 23 bases between. CDR1 is DFQATT and CDR2 is SNEGSKA in the germline V gene (reference sequence). The DNA for the CDR3 is TGCAGTGCTTCCTTCGGGCCCAGGGCGGGGAGCGAGCAGTACTTC. Translating it yields CSASFGPRAGSEQYF.

The chain combines TRBV23-1 with TRBJ2-5; D might be TRBD1 (6 bases). TRBV23-1 is an open reading frame, and its role is uncertain. Between the trimmed V and J ends, which lost 6 bases and 5 bases, there was a span of 19 bases. There are 15 residues in the CDR3. The CDR3 spells CASRWGRDFDETQYF. As DNA, the CDR3 is TGCGCCAGCAGATGGGGGCGCGACTTTGATGAGACCCAGTACTTC.